A selection of T cell receptor beta chains follows, all from one sample in a study of T cells in tuberculosis. This table comes from immunoSEQ multiplex PCR, and its TCRdb copy is limited to in-frame clones, with some not included. In the table there are some 49,000 clones, about 95% of which are singletons. This specimen was PBMCs, taken at tuberculosis diagnosis. These receptors all stem from an adult with tuberculosis. Each CDR3 is given with its conserved first and last residue. Each record gives: D gene, clone size, J gene, V gene, CDR3 DNA, CDR3 protein. A D gene is named only where the DNA matches it firmly. For some rows the clone size is stated as once, few or many, or as a class when expanded; others skip it.

. | . | TRBJ1-2 | TRBV7-2 | TGTGCCAGCAGCTTAGCAGACAGGCCCTATGGCTACACCTTC | CASSLADRPYGYTF
. | . | TRBJ1-4 | TRBV28 | TGTGCCAACAGTGACAGGACCCAATATAATGAAAAACTGTTTTTT | CANSDRTQYNEKLFF
TRBD1 | . | TRBJ2-7 | TRBV10-3 | TGTGCCATCGCACCGGGACAGGGGGACCACGAGCAGTACTTC | CAIAPGQGDHEQYF
. | . | TRBJ2-1 | TRBV27 | TGTGCCAGCACCAATCGAGAATACAATGAGCAGTTCTTC | CASTNREYNEQFF
TRBD2 | . | TRBJ2-1 | TRBV12-5 | TGTGCTAGTGGTTTGGAAAGACTAGCGGGATTAGAGAATGAGCAGTTCTTC | CASGLERLAGLENEQFF
. | . | TRBJ1-1 | TRBV10-2 | TGCGCCAGCAGGGCTATAAGCGCAGAAGCTTTCTTT | CASRAISAEAFF
TRBD2 | . | TRBJ2-3 | TRBV7-3 | TGTGCCCGATCGGTTGGTAGCGGGAGGATGCAGTATTTT | CARSVGSGRMQYF
TRBD2 | . | TRBJ2-7 | TRBV14 | TGTGCCAGCAGCCAAAGGGCTAGCGGGAGCGAGCAGTACTTC | CASSQRASGSEQYF
TRBD1 | . | TRBJ1-1 | TRBV30 | TGTGCCTGGGAACAGGGGGAGGCTGAAGCTTTCTTT | CAWEQGEAEAFF
TRBD1 | . | TRBJ1-1 | TRBV5-1 | TGCGCCAGCAGCTTCGGGACAGCGAACACTGAAGCTTTCTTT | CASSFGTANTEAFF
TRBD1 | once | TRBJ2-7 | TRBV10-3 | TGTGCCATCAGGTTCCAGGGGGCAGACGAGCAGTACTTC | CAIRFQGADEQYF
. | . | TRBJ1-2 | TRBV28 | TGTGCCAGCAGTAAGACAGGCAACGATAACTATGGCTACACCTTC | CASSKTGNDNYGYTF
. | . | TRBJ2-2 | TRBV28 | TGTGCCAGCAGTCCCTTCCCGACCCCACAGTACACCGGGGAGCTGTTTTTT | CASSPFPTPQYTGELFF
TRBD1 | . | TRBJ1-1 | TRBV30 | TGTGCCGGACAGGGTAACACTGAAGCTTTCTTT | CAGQGNTEAFF
. | . | TRBJ1-5 | TRBV7-2 | TGTGCCAGCAGCTTAAAGGGGGGGAGCAATCAGCCCCAGCATTTT | CASSLKGGSNQPQHF
. | . | TRBJ2-2 | TRBV19 | TGTGCCGCAGGGGTCAGGGGCGGGGAGCTGTTTTTT | CAAGVRGGELFF
. | once | TRBJ2-5 | TRBV7-2 | TGTGCCAGCAGCTCCCAGGGCCGGTTAGGGACCCAGTACTTC | CASSSQGRLGTQYF
TRBD2 | once | TRBJ2-7 | TRBV4-1 | TGCGCCAGCAGCCTCGGGACTAGCGGGAGTTATTACGAGCAGTACTTC | CASSLGTSGSYYEQYF
. | . | TRBJ1-3 | TRBV27 | TGTGCCACCGCGTTGGGCACGGGAAACACCATATATTTT | CATALGTGNTIYF
. | . | TRBJ1-2 | TRBV5-1 | TGCGCCAGCAGCTTGGACAGAAACTATGGCTACACCTTC | CASSLDRNYGYTF
TRBD1 | . | TRBJ1-5 | TRBV2 | TGTGCCAGCAGGGGACAGGGTCATCAGCCCCAGCATTTT | CASRGQGHQPQHF
TRBD1 | . | TRBJ1-2 | TRBV7-2 | TGTGCCAGCAGCTTGGGACAGGAATATGGCTACACCTTC | CASSLGQEYGYTF
. | . | TRBJ2-1 | TRBV27 | TGTGCCAGCAAACGGACAGCCTCCTACAATGAGCAGTTCTTC | CASKRTASYNEQFF
TRBD2 | . | TRBJ2-3 | TRBV19 | TGTGCCAGTAGTACAACAAATAGCGGGAGGGCCTCAAATACGCAGTATTTT | CASSTTNSGRASNTQYF
. | . | TRBJ2-7 | TRBV11-2 | TGTGCCAGCAGCCGGGTCAGGGGCCAATTCTACGAGCAGTACTTC | CASSRVRGQFYEQYF
. | . | TRBJ1-5 | TRBV30 | TGTGCCTGGAGTCTCGGGTCGGAGGAGCCCCAGCATTTT | CAWSLGSEEPQHF
TRBD2 | . | TRBJ2-3 | TRBV6-1 | TGTGCCAGCAGGTTAGCGGGAGCCGGCACAGATACGCAGTATTTT | CASRLAGAGTDTQYF
TRBD2 | once | TRBJ2-7 | TRBV10-3 | TGTGCCATCAGTTTAGCGGGAGAGGGTTCCTACGAGCAGTACTTC | CAISLAGEGSYEQYF
. | . | TRBJ2-7 | TRBV7-6 | TGTGCCAGCAGCTTGGCCTTCAGCTCCTACGAGCAGTACTTC | CASSLAFSSYEQYF
TRBD2 | . | TRBJ2-1 | TRBV7-9 | TGTGCCAGCAGCTCAATCAGGACTAGCGGGAGGGCCGGGTACAATGAGCAGTTCTTC | CASSSIRTSGRAGYNEQFF
TRBD2 | . | TRBJ2-3 | TRBV28 | TGTGCCAGCAGTTTATCCCTACTAGCGGGCATGGCAGATACGCAGTATTTT | CASSLSLLAGMADTQYF
. | . | TRBJ1-5 | TRBV15 | TGTGCCACCAGCAGAGAAGGGGGTCAGCCCCAGCATTTT | CATSREGGQPQHF
. | . | TRBJ2-6 | TRBV5-1 | TGCGCCAGCAGCTCCCCGGACATCTCTGGGGCCAACGTCCTGACTTTC | CASSSPDISGANVLTF
. | . | TRBJ2-6 | TRBV28 | TGTGCCACCGATAGCTCTGGGGCCAACGTCCTGACTTTC | CATDSSGANVLTF
. | . | TRBJ2-6 | TRBV10-3 | TGTGCCATCAGGGACTCCACGTCTGGGGCCAACGTCCTGACTTTC | CAIRDSTSGANVLTF
TRBD1 | . | TRBJ1-1 | TRBV18 | TGTGCCAGCCGACAGGGGCCGAACACTGAAGCTTTCTTT | CASRQGPNTEAFF
. | . | TRBJ2-1 | TRBV19 | TGTGCCACTACAACTAGCTGGGGCACCAATGAGCAGTTCTTC | CATTTSWGTNEQFF
TRBD1 | . | TRBJ2-3 | TRBV18 | TGTGCCAGCTCACCCTTACTCGGACAGGGGAGGTTAACAGATACGCAGTATTTT | CASSPLLGQGRLTDTQYF
. | . | TRBJ1-5 | TRBV6-6 | TGTGCCAGCAGCCCGGCGGGCCCTGCCGATCAGCCCCAGCATTTT | CASSPAGPADQPQHF
TRBD1 | few | TRBJ1-5 | TRBV19 | TGTGCCAGTCACCGCTCGAACAGGGGCGGAGGTCAGCCCCAGCATTTT | CASHRSNRGGGQPQHF
TRBD1 | . | TRBJ2-5 | TRBV5-6 | TGTGCCAGCAGCTGGGACAGTCGAGAAGAGACCCAGTACTTC | CASSWDSREETQYF